These 16 T cell receptor beta chains share one sample of origin, sequenced in a study of cytotoxic CD8 clonotypes in ibrutinib-treated CLL. TCRdb's copy holds only in-frame clones and misses some; the assay was immunoSEQ multiplex PCR. The data show hundreds of thousands of clones, 79% seen once. Sequencing used PBMCs, obtained after 12 months of ibrutinib treatment. The receptors stem from a human donor with chronic lymphocytic leukemia.

J is TRBJ2-7 and V is TRBV2; D possibly corresponds to TRBD2 (6 bases). Trimming stripped 3 bases from V and 2 bases from J, with 11 bases between. CDR1 SNHLY and CDR2 FYNNEI come from the germline V gene. The CDR3 runs to 14 residues. CDR3 nucleotide sequence: TGTGCCAGCAGTGAGTGGGAGGTCCCCTACGAGCAGTACTTC. Amino acid sequence: CASSEWEVPYEQYF. The whole variable domain, filled in from reference TRBV2 and TRBJ2-7, reads EPEVTQTPSHQVTQMGQEVILRCVPISNHLYFYWYRQILGQKVEFLVSFYNNEISEKSEIFDDQFSVERPDGSNFTLKIRSTKLEDSAMYFCASSEWEVPYEQYFGPGTRLTVT.

On this clone: The conserved phenylalanine or tryptophan normally closing the CDR3 is absent here, so this likely arose from a read error. The chain employs TRBV5-1 and TRBJ1-1; 11 nucleotides align to TRBD1. V lost 2 bases, J lost 4 bases, and 1 base stayed unmatched. From germline, CDR1 is SGHRS and CDR2 YFSETQ. The CDR3 covers 14 residues. The CDR3 DNA reads as TGCGCCAGCAGCTTAGGGACAGGGGGCACTGAAGCTTTCCTT. This gives the protein CASSLGTGGTEAFL.

V gene TRBV14 combines with J gene TRBJ2-7; D may be TRBD1 or TRBD2 (6 bases each). Trimming removed 4 bases at V and 0 bases at J, with 16 bases between. The CDR3 runs to 16 residues. From germline, CDR1 is SGHDN and CDR2 FVKESK. DNA for the CDR3: TGTGCCAGCAGCCCACTGGGGGGCACGAGCTCCTACGAGCAGTACTTC. Its protein product is CASSPLGGTSSYEQYF. Looking up the rest from reference TRBV14 and TRBJ2-7 gives the full variable domain: EAGVTQFPSHSVIEKGQTVTLRCDPISGHDNLYWYRRVMGKEIKFLLHFVKESKQDESGMPNNRFLAERTGGTYSTLKVQPAELEDSGVYFCASSPLGGTSSYEQYFGPGTRLTVT.

This chain joins TRBV27 and TRBJ2-7; 7 positions match TRBD1. CDR3 length equals 15 residues. CDR1 and CDR2 from the germline V gene are MNHEY and SMNVEV (reference sequence). V dropped 5 bases and J dropped 0; count of bases not matched to a gene: 7. CDR3 residues: CASSSPQGSSYEQYF. The CDR3, as DNA: TGTGCCAGCAGTAGCCCACAGGGGAGCTCCTACGAGCAGTACTTC.

The chain is built from TRBV18 and TRBJ1-5; no firm D call. The CDR3 extends over 15 amino acids. CDR1 is KGHSH, CDR2 LQKENI, per germline. Trimming pared 1 base from V and 1 base from J, leaving 8 bases between. The CDR3 here is CASSPRGLSNQPQHF. The CDR3 region has the DNA TGTGCCAGCTCACCACGGGGTCTGAGCAATCAGCCCCAGCATTTT.

The rearrangement links TRBV7-9 to TRBJ1-5; no definite D call. The CDR3 totals 13 residues. With 3 bases removed from V and 5 bases from J, the gap between germline ends came to 8 bases. CDR1 SEHNR and CDR2 FQNEAQ come from the germline V gene (reference sequence). CDR3 loop: CASSLSRDQPQHF. CDR3 nucleotide sequence: TGTGCCAGCAGCTTGAGCCGTGATCAGCCCCAGCATTTT.

This sequence joins TRBV5-6 and TRBJ2-7; perhaps TRBD2 as D (7 bases). V gave up 9 bases and J gave up 0 bases, with 16 bases separating them. CDR3 length: 14 amino acids. Germline loops: CDR1 SGHDT, CDR2 YYEEEE. The CDR3 here is CATRKGGSSYEQYF. DNA for the CDR3: TGTGCCACCAGGAAGGGGGGGAGCTCCTACGAGCAGTACTTC.

The V gene is TRBV19, the J gene TRBJ1-1; tentative D call: TRBD1 (5 bases). Per germline, CDR1 LNHDA and CDR2 SQIVND (reference sequence). This CDR3 is 14 amino acids long. V was shortened by 3 bases and J by 4 bases, with 12 bases between the two germline ends. The CDR3 nucleotides are TGTGCCAGTAGTATCGGGGCAGTGGGCACTGAAGCTTTCTTT. Amino acid sequence: CASSIGAVGTEAFF.

V gene TRBV7-2 combines with J gene TRBJ1-5, with D possibly matching TRBD1 (5 bases). This CDR3 has 13 residues. V dropped 5 bases and J dropped 5 bases, with 10 bases sitting between them. CDR1 and CDR2 (germline): SGHTA, FQGNSA. The CDR3 here is CASSRQRDQPQHF. The CDR3 DNA sequence: TGTGCCAGCAGCCGACAGCGAGATCAGCCCCAGCATTTT.

The chain has TRBV19 and TRBJ2-7; 9 bases agree with TRBD1. Losses at the gene ends were 3 bases for V and 6 bases for J; bases not matched to a gene: 9. CDR1 is LNHDA, CDR2 SQIVND, per germline (reference sequence). The CDR3 spans 15 residues. CDR3 protein: CASSITGGALGEQYF. As DNA, the CDR3 is TGTGCCAGTAGTATTACAGGGGGCGCGTTGGGCGAGCAGTACTTC.

The chain links TRBV5-6 to TRBJ1-1; no definite D call. Germline V gives CDR1 SGHDT, CDR2 YYEEEE. The CDR3 is 13 residues long. Deletions cut 2 bases from V and 6 bases from J, with 11 bases between. The CDR3 region is CASSFGREPEAFF. CDR3 DNA: TGTGCCAGCAGCTTCGGACGGGAACCTGAAGCTTTCTTT.

This clone was seen just once. The genes are TRBV30 and TRBJ1-2; a weak D match, TRBD1 (5 bases). Trimming shortened V by 0 bases and J by 4 bases, and 15 bases separated the two germline ends. The CDR3 loop spans 15 amino acids. Germline V gene lookup returns CDR1 GTSNPN and CDR2 SVGIG (reference sequence). CDR3 in amino acids: CAWSVQAGSGYGYTF. CDR3 sequence (DNA): TGTGCCTGGAGTGTACAGGCCGGTAGCGGCTATGGCTACACCTTC. Looking up the rest from reference TRBV30 and TRBJ1-2 gives the full variable domain: SQTIHQWPATLVQPVGSPLSLECTVEGTSNPNLYWYRQAAGRGLQLLFYSVGIGQISSEVPQNLSASRPQDRQFILSSKKLLLSDSGFYLCAWSVQAGSGYGYTFGSGTRLTVV.

The rearrangement links TRBV2 to TRBJ1-5; D is unresolved. CDR3 length: 14 residues. The V end lost 1 base, the J end lost 2 bases, and 6 bases lay between the germline ends. Germline V gives CDR1 SNHLY, CDR2 FYNNEI. The CDR3 spells CASSEGRRNQPQHF. CDR3 sequence (DNA): TGTGCCAGCAGTGAAGGCCGACGCAATCAGCCCCAGCATTTT. Full variable domain (remainder filled in from reference TRBV2 and TRBJ1-5): EPEVTQTPSHQVTQMGQEVILRCVPISNHLYFYWYRQILGQKVEFLVSFYNNEISEKSEIFDDQFSVERPDGSNFTLKIRSTKLEDSAMYFCASSEGRRNQPQHFGDGTRLSIL.

The chain couples TRBV28 to TRBJ2-7, with TRBD1 as a possible D gene (5 bases). This CDR3 spans 14 amino acids. The V gene's germline CDR1 is MDHEN and CDR2 SYDVKM. V lost 6 bases to trimming and J lost 1 base, with 13 bases between them. The CDR3 DNA follows: TGTGCCAGCAGGACGCAGGGTACGTCCTACGAGCAGTACTTC. Amino acids: CASRTQGTSYEQYF.

The chain uses TRBV18 and TRBJ1-3, with D unclear. Germline V gives CDR1 KGHSH, CDR2 LQKENI. The ends were cut back, 3 bases at V and 0 bases at J, with 3 bases in the middle. CDR3 length equals 13 residues. CDR3 protein: CASSPLSGNTIYF. Written as DNA, the CDR3 is TGTGCCAGCTCACCCCTCTCTGGAAACACCATATATTTT.

The chain couples TRBV19 to TRBJ2-3; 13 bases align to TRBD2. The germline CDR1 and CDR2 sequences are LNHDA and SQIVND (reference sequence). V trimming: 4 bases; J trimming: 6 bases; junction bases outside the gene matches: 4. This CDR3 has 15 amino acids. The CDR3 loop is CASSTGLAGADTQYF. CDR3 bases: TGTGCCAGTAGTACAGGACTAGCGGGAGCGGATACGCAGTATTTT.